The rows below give T cell receptor beta chains drawn from one sample of a study of T cells in Graves' hyperthyroidism and ophthalmopathy. TCRdb re-called the multiplex PCR reads with MiXCR, one entry per CDR3 protein. The sample lists about 400,000 distinct CDR3 sequences, less than 20% occurring once. The sample was blood. These receptors were obtained from a woman between 18 and 29 years old with Graves' hyperthyroidism. Both conserved end residues are part of each CDR3. Some rows have no size entry. The others give once, few or many, or a class for an expanded clone.

length	size	J	V	CDR3
15	.	TRBJ2-5	TRBV5-1	CASSLIVGPQETQYF
16	many	TRBJ1-6	TRBV3-1	CASSQALTGWNSPLHF
15	.	TRBJ2-7	TRBV3-1	CASSQDLGGSYEQYF
13	many	TRBJ2-7	TRBV27	CASSSPRGYEQYF
15	many	TRBJ2-1	TRBV11-3	CASSPFRGGPNEQFF
13	.	TRBJ1-3	TRBV10-3	CAIGGGPGNTIYF
15	many	TRBJ2-1	TRBV6-2/TRBV6-3	CASSSLAGVYNEQFF
18	.	TRBJ2-6	TRBV9	CASSPKTGALSGANVLTF
16	many	TRBJ1-2	TRBV7-8	CASSLEVKTGHYGYTF
14	many	TRBJ2-5	TRBV5-8	CASSPWVKREAQYF
14	many	TRBJ2-1	TRBV6-1	CASEARTGNNEQFF
13	many	TRBJ2-7	TRBV28	CASTLRGSGEQYF
17	many	TRBJ2-5	TRBV14	CASSQDRGGRAQETQYF
15	many	TRBJ2-6	TRBV6-2/TRBV6-3	CASKGPSSGANVLTF
14	many	TRBJ1-5	TRBV15	CATSRGTGNQPQHF
16	.	TRBJ2-2	TRBV5-6	CASSGGTAPHTGELFF
14	many	TRBJ2-3	TRBV3-1	CASSPGPVPTPQYF
17	.	TRBJ1-1	TRBV18	CASSPPSGGPMNTEAFF
13	many	TRBJ2-1	TRBV7-9	CASSWGGSDEQFF
16	many	TRBJ2-1	TRBV11-2	CASSLVRRGDYNEQFF
13	.	TRBJ1-5	TRBV2	CASSRGRNQPQHF
14	.	TRBJ2-2	TRBV20-1	CSARRTANTGELFF
14	many	TRBJ1-2	TRBV20-1	CSASQGGANYGYTF
16	many	TRBJ2-3	TRBV10-3	CAIRAGTVGRTDTQYF
14	few	TRBJ2-7	TRBV6-5	CASSYSAGVNAQYF
13	many	TRBJ2-5	TRBV12-3/TRBV12-4	CASSLAAQGTQYF
17	.	TRBJ1-6	TRBV5-4	CASSLGSGTNFNSPLHF
15	many	TRBJ2-7	TRBV20-1	CSALRSGTGTYEQYF
14	many	TRBJ2-7	TRBV19	CASSIEGIPYEQYF
13	many	TRBJ1-1	TRBV3-1	CASSQAVELEAFF
15	many	TRBJ1-2	TRBV7-8	CASSSPAAAAYGYTF
14	few	TRBJ2-7	TRBV20-1	CSAPTQGGSYEQYF